A selection of T cell receptor beta chains follows, all from one sample in a study of T cells in localized non-small cell lung cancer. Assay used: immunoSEQ multiplex PCR; TCRdb lists only in-frame clones, some missing. The data contain some 29,000 clones, around 90% of them singletons. The sample in question was peripheral blood, obtained before any cancer treatment. Receptor source: a woman aged 18 to 55 with stage I lung adenocarcinoma. Each CDR3 is given with its conserved first and last residue. A D gene is named only where the DNA matches it firmly. Only part of the rows carry a size: once, few, many, or a class if the clone is expanded.

clone size,D gene,J gene,V gene,CDR3 protein,CDR3 DNA
.,TRBD1,TRBJ1-4,TRBV15,CATSTLPGQVFANEKLFF,TGTGCCACCAGCACACTACCGGGACAGGTTTTTGCTAATGAAAAACTGTTTTTT
.,.,TRBJ1-2,TRBV16,CASSQSRPDYGYTF,TGTGCCAGCAGCCAATCGCGGCCGGACTATGGCTACACCTTC
.,.,TRBJ2-5,TRBV7-6,CASSPGLGKTQYF,TGTGCCAGCAGCCCCGGCTTAGGAAAGACCCAGTACTTC
.,.,TRBJ2-7,TRBV6-1,CASTQTGGSYEQYF,TGTGCCAGCACCCAGACAGGCGGATCCTACGAGCAGTACTTC
medium-sized,.,TRBJ1-5,TRBV7-3,CASSSDGNQPQHF,TGTGCCAGCAGCTCCGACGGCAATCAGCCCCAGCATTTT
.,.,TRBJ2-1,TRBV7-2,CASSSDNYNEQFF,TGTGCCAGCAGCTCGGATAACTACAATGAGCAGTTCTTC
.,.,TRBJ2-1,TRBV7-9,CASSLLQTSNEQFF,TGTGCCAGCAGCTTACTCCAAACGAGCAATGAGCAGTTCTTC
.,.,TRBJ2-7,TRBV20-1,CSARTINEQYF,TGCAGTGCTAGGACGATAAACGAGCAGTACTTC
.,.,TRBJ1-5,TRBV7-6,CASSPLGKNQPQHF,TGTGCCAGCAGCCCACTCGGGAAGAATCAGCCCCAGCATTTT
.,.,TRBJ2-1,TRBV29-1,CSVESSLGEANEQFF,TGCAGCGTTGAAAGTAGTCTAGGCGAGGCCAATGAGCAGTTCTTC
.,.,TRBJ2-3,TRBV5-4,CASSPRVTDTQYF,TGTGCCAGCAGCCCCCGTGTGACAGATACGCAGTATTTT
.,.,TRBJ1-2,TRBV10-3,CAISVGDYGYTF,TGTGCCATCAGTGTTGGGGACTATGGCTACACCTTC
once,.,TRBJ1-1,TRBV7-2,CASSSTPNTEAFF,TGTGCCAGCAGCTCGACCCCGAACACTGAAGCTTTCTTT
.,.,TRBJ2-1,TRBV5-1,CASSLEPGEVDPSSYNEQFF,TGCGCCAGCAGCTTGGAACCCGGGGAGGTGGACCCCAGCTCCTACAATGAGCAGTTCTTC
.,.,TRBJ2-3,TRBV11-2,CASSWGSYSTDTQYF,TGTGCCAGCAGCTGGGGGTCCTATAGCACAGATACGCAGTATTTT
medium-sized,.,TRBJ2-2,TRBV4-1,CASSDRLNTGELFF,TGCGCCAGCAGCGACAGGTTGAACACCGGGGAGCTGTTTTTT
.,.,TRBJ2-5,TRBV4-1,CASSPIRTYQETQYF,TGCGCCAGCAGCCCAATCCGGACATACCAAGAGACCCAGTACTTC
.,.,TRBJ2-7,TRBV30,CAWSVGAGASYEQYF,TGTGCCTGGAGTGTAGGGGCGGGGGCCTCCTACGAGCAGTACTTC
.,.,TRBJ1-5,TRBV6-4,CARDDSFNQPQHF,TGTGCCAGAGATGACAGTTTCAATCAGCCCCAGCATTTT
once,TRBD1,TRBJ1-2,TRBV11-2,CASSPVGQGRGSNYGYTF,TGTGCCAGCAGCCCAGTGGGACAGGGGCGCGGGTCTAACTATGGCTACACCTTC
.,.,TRBJ2-3,TRBV7-9,CASSLRFHRRTTSTDTQYF,TGTGCCAGCAGCTTACGATTTCACCGCCGTACAACTAGCACAGATACGCAGTATTTT
.,TRBD2,TRBJ2-2,TRBV7-2,CASSSYSGTTTGELFF,TGTGCCAGCAGCTCTTATAGCGGGACGACCACCGGGGAGCTGTTTTTT
few,.,TRBJ1-2,TRBV7-9,CASSSTRTPNYGYTF,TGTGCCAGCAGCTCCACACGGACCCCTAACTATGGCTACACCTTC
.,.,TRBJ2-7,TRBV29-1,CSAAVEQYF,TGCAGCGCCGCTGTTGAGCAGTACTTC
.,.,TRBJ1-1,TRBV19,CASSSGREAFF,TGTGCCAGTAGTTCGGGGAGGGAAGCTTTCTTT
.,.,TRBJ2-7,TRBV7-8,CACTRGEGSGGKYEQYF,TGTGCCTGTACAAGGGGTGAGGGATCAGGTGGGAAATACGAGCAGTACTTC
.,TRBD1,TRBJ2-7,TRBV29-1,CSARGLDYEQYF,TGCAGCGCGAGGGGGCTCGACTACGAGCAGTACTTC
few,.,TRBJ1-3,TRBV30,CALGTIGSRNTIYF,TGTGCCTTGGGGACCATCGGGTCTAGAAACACCATATATTTT
.,.,TRBJ1-2,TRBV19,CASSISSLGGYTF,TGTGCCAGTAGTATATCCTCCCTAGGAGGCTACACCTTC